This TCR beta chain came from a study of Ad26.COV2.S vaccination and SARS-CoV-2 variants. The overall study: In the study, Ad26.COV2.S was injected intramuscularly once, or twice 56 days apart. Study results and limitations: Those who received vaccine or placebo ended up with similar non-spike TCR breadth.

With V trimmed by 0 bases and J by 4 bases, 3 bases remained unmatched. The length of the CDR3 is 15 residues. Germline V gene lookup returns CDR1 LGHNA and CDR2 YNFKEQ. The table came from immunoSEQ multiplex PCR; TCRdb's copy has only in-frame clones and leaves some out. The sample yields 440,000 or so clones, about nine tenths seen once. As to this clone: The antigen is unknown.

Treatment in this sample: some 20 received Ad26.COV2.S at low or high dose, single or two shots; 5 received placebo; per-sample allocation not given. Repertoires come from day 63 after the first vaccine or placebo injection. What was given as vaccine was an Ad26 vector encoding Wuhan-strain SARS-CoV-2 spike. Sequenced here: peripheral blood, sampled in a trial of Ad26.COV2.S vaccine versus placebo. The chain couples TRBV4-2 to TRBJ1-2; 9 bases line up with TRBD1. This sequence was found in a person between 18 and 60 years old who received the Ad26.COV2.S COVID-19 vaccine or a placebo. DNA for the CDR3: TGTGCCAGCAGCCAAGAAACAGGGGGCACCTATGGCTACACCTTC. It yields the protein CASSQETGGTYGYTF.